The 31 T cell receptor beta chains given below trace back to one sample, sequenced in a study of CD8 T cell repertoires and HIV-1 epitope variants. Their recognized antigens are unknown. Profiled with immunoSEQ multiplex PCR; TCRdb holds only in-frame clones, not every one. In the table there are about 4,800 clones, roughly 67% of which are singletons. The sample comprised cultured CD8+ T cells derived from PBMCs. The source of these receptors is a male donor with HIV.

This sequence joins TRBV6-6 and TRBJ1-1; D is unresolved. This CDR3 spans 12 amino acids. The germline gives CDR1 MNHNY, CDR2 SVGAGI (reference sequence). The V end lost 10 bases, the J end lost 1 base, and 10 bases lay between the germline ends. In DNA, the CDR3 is TGTGCCATTTCGACTGAGAACACTGAAGCTTTCTTT. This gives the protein CAISTENTEAFF.

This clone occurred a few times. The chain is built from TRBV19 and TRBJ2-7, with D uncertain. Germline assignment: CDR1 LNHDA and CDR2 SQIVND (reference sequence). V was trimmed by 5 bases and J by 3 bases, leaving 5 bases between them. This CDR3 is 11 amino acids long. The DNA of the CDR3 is TGTGCCAGTAGTTCCGGCTACGAGCAGTACTTC. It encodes CASSSGYEQYF.

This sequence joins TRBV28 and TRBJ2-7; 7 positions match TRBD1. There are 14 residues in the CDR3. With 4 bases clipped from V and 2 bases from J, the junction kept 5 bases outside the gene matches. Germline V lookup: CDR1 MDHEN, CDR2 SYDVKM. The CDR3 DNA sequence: TGTGCCAGCAGTTCCACAGGGGCCACCTACGAGCAGTACTTC. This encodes CASSSTGATYEQYF.

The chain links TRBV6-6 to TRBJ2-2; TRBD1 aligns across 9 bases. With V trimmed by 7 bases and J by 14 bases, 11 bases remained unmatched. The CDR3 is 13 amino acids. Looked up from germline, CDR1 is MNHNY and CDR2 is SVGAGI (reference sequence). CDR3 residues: CASTPRGQGSLFF. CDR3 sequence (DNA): TGTGCCAGCACCCCCCGGGGACAGGGAAGCCTGTTTTTT.

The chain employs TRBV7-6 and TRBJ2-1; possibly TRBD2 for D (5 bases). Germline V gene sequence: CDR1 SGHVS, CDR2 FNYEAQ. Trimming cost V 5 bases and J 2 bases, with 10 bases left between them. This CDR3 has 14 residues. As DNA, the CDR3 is TGTGCCAGCAGCCCTGAGGGCCCCTACAATGAGCAGTTCTTC. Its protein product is CASSPEGPYNEQFF.

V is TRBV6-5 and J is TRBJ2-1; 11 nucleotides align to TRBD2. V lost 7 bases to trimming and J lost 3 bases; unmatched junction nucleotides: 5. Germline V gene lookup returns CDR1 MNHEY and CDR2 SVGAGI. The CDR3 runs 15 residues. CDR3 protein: CASNLLAGDYNEQFF. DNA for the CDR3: TGTGCCAGCAACTTACTAGCGGGGGACTACAATGAGCAGTTCTTC.

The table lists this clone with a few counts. CDR3 bases: TGTGCCAGCAGTTGGACAGGGGGCAACACTGAAGCTTTCTTT. Translated: CASSWTGGNTEAFF. The gene calls are TRBV6-5 and TRBJ1-1, with 11 bases aligning to TRBD1. This CDR3 contains 14 residues. CDR1 and CDR2 from the germline V gene are MNHEY and SVGAGI. J was trimmed by 2 bases and V by 4 bases; bases with no gene match: 0.

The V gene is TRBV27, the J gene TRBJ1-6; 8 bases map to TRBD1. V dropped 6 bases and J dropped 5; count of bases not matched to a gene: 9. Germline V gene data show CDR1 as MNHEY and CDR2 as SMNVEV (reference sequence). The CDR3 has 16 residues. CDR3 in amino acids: CASSRTSRGHNSPLHF. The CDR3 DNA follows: TGTGCCAGCAGCAGGACTAGCAGGGGGCATAATTCACCCCTCCACTTT.

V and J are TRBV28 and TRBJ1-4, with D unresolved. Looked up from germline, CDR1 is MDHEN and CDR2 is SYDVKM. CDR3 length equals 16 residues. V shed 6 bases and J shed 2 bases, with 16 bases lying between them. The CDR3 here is CASRHGMDLTNEKLFF. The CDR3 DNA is TGTGCCAGCAGGCACGGGATGGACTTGACTAATGAAAAACTGTTTTTT. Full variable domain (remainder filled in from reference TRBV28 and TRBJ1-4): DVKVTQSSRYLVKRTGEKVFLECVQDMDHENMFWYRQDPGLGLRLIYFSYDVKMKEKGDIPEGYSVSREKKERFSLILESASTNQTSMYLCASRHGMDLTNEKLFFGSGTQLSVL.

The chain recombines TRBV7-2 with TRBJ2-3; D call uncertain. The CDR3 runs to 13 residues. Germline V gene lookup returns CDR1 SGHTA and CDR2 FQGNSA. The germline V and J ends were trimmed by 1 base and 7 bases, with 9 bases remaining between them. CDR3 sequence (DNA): TGTGCCAGCAGCTTAGTAGTGATTCATACGCAGTATTTT. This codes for CASSLVVIHTQYF.

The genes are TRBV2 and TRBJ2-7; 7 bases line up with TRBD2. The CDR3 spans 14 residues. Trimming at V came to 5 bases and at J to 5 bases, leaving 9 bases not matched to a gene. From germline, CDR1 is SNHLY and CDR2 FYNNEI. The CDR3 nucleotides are TGTGCCAGCAGTTTCGGTCTCGCGGGGGACGAGCAGTACTTC. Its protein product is CASSFGLAGDEQYF. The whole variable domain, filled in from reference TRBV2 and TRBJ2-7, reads EPEVTQTPSHQVTQMGQEVILRCVPISNHLYFYWYRQILGQKVEFLVSFYNNEISEKSEIFDDQFSVERPDGSNFTLKIRSTKLEDSAMYFCASSFGLAGDEQYFGPGTRLTVT.

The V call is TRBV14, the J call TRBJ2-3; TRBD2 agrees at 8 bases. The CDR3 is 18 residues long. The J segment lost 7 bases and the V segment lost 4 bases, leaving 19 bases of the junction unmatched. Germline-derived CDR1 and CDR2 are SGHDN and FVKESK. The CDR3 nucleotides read TGTGCCAGCAGCCCGTCACTTTTTGGTAGCGGGAAAGGGAATACGCAGTATTTT. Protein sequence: CASSPSLFGSGKGNTQYF.

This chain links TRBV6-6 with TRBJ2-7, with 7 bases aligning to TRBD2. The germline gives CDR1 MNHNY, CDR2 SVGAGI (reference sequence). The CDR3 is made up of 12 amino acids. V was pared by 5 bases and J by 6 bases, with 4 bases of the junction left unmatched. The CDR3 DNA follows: TGTGCCAGCAGTGCGGGGACTATCGAGCAGTACTTC. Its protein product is CASSAGTIEQYF.

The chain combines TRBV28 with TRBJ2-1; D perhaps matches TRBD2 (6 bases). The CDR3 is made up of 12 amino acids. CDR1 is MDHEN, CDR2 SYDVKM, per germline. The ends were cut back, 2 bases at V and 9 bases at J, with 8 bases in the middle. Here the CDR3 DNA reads TGTGCCAGCAGTTTACAGGGAGGTGAGCAGTTCTTC. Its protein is CASSLQGGEQFF.

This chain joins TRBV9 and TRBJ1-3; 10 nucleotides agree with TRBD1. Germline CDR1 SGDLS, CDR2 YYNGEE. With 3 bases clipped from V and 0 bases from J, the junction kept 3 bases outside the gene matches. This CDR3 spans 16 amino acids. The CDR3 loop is CASSEGQGVSGNTIYF. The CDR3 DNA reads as TGTGCCAGCAGCGAAGGACAGGGGGTCTCTGGAAACACCATATATTTT. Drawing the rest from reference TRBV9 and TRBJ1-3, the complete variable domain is DSGVTQTPKHLITATGQRVTLRCSPRSGDLSVYWYQQSLDQGLQFLIQYYNGEERAKGNILERFSAQQFPDLHSELNLSSLELGDSALYFCASSEGQGVSGNTIYFGEGSWLTVV.

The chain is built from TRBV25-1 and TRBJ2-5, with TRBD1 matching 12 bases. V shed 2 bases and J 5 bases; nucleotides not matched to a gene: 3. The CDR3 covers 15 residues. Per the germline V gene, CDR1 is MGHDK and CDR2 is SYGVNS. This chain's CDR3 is CASSEGTGGGETQYF. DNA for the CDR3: TGTGCCAGCAGTGAAGGGACAGGGGGCGGGGAGACCCAGTACTTC.

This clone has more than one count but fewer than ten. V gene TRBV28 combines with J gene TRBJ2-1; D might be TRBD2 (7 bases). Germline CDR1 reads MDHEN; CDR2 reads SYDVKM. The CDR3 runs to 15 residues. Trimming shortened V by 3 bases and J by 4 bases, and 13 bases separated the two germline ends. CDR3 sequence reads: CASSFEGGLYNEQFF. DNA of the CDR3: TGTGCCAGCAGTTTCGAGGGGGGGCTTTACAATGAGCAGTTCTTC. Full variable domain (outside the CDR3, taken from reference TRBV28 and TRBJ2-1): DVKVTQSSRYLVKRTGEKVFLECVQDMDHENMFWYRQDPGLGLRLIYFSYDVKMKEKGDIPEGYSVSREKKERFSLILESASTNQTSMYLCASSFEGGLYNEQFFGPGTRLTVL.

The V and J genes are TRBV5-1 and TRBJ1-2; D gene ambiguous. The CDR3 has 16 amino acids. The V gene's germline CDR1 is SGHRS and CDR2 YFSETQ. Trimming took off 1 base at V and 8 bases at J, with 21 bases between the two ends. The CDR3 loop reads CASSLTSSGRPWGYTF. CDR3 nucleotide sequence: TGCGCCAGCAGCTTGACCTCGTCCGGACGCCCCTGGGGCTACACCTTC.

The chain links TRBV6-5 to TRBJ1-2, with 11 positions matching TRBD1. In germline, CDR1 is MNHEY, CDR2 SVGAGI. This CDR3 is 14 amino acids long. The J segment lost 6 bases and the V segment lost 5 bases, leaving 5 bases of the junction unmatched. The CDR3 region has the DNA TGTGCCAGCAGTCGGGACAGGGGGTGGAATGGCTACACCTTC. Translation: CASSRDRGWNGYTF.

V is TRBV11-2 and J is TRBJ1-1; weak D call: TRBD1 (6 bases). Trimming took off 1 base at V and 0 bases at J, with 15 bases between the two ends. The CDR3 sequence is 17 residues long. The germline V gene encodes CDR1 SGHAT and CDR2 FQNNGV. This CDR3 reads CASSLGRGFDMNTEAFF. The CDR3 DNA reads TGTGCCAGCAGCTTAGGGAGGGGGTTCGACATGAACACTGAAGCTTTCTTT.

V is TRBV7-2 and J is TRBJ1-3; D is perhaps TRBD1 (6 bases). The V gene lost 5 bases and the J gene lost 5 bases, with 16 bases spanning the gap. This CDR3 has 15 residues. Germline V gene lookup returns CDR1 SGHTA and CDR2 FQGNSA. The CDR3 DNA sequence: TGTGCCAGCAGCCAATTCGGGGGGGCGAGAAACACCATATATTTT. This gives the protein CASSQFGGARNTIYF.

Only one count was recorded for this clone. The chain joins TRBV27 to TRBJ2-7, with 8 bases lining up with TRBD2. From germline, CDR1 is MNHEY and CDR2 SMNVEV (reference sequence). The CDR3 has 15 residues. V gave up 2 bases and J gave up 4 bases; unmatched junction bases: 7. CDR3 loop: CASSLGLGGRYEQYF. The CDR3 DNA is TGTGCCAGCAGTTTAGGGCTCGGCGGGAGGTACGAGCAGTACTTC.

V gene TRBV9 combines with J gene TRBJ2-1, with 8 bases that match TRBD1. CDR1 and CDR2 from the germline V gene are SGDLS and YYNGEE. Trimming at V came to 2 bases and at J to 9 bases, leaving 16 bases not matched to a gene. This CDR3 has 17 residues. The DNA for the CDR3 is TGTGCCAGCAGCGTCTCCCCAGGGGGCCCTCGGCCACCTGAGCAGTTCTTC. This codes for CASSVSPGGPRPPEQFF.

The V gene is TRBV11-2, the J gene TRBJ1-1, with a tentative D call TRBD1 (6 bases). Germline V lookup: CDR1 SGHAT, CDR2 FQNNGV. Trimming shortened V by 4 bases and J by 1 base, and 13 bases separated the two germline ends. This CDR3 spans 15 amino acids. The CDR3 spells CASSSNREANTEAFF. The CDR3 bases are TGTGCCAGCAGCTCTAACAGGGAGGCGAACACTGAAGCTTTCTTT.

The CDR3 DNA is TGTGCCCGGCTCCAAGACCTAGCCAAAAACATTCAGTACTTC. Translating gives CARLQDLAKNIQYF. The chain carries TRBV6-1 and TRBJ2-4; D is uncertain. This CDR3 has 14 amino acids. Looked up from germline, CDR1 is MNHNS and CDR2 is SASEGT. The V gene lost 11 bases and the J gene lost 0 bases, with 14 bases spanning the gap.

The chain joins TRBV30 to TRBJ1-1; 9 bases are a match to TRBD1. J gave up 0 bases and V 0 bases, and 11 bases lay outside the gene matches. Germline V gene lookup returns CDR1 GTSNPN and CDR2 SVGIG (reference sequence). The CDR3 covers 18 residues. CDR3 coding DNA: TGTGCCTGGAGTGTACCCCTGGACAGGGGTGAAATGAACACTGAAGCTTTCTTT. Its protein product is CAWSVPLDRGEMNTEAFF.

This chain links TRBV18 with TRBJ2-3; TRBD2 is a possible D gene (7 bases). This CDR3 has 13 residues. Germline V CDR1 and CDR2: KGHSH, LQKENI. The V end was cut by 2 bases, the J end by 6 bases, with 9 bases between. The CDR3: CASSPGGADTQYF. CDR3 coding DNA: TGTGCCAGCTCACCAGGGGGGGCTGATACGCAGTATTTT.

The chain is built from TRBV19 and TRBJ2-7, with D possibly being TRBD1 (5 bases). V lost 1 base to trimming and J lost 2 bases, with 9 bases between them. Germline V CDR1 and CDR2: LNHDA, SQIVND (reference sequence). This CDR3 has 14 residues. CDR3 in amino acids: CASSIGPGPYEQYF. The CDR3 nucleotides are TGTGCCAGTAGTATAGGACCAGGGCCCTACGAGCAGTACTTC.

The CDR3 reads CASLAANTGELFF. The CDR3 DNA follows: TGTGCCAGTCTAGCGGCGAACACCGGGGAGCTGTTTTTT. The chain combines TRBV19 with TRBJ2-2; 7 bases align to TRBD2. The V and J ends lost 8 bases and 0 bases, in that order; junction bases with no gene match: 0. The germline V gene encodes CDR1 LNHDA and CDR2 SQIVND (reference sequence). This CDR3 region has 13 residues.

CDR3 bases: TGCGCCAGCAGTGAGTCTCCGGGAGGGCCGCGGACCGGGGAGCTGTTTTTT. It specifies CASSESPGGPRTGELFF. The chain joins TRBV10-1 to TRBJ2-2; 8 bases align to TRBD2. Germline CDR1 reads WNHNN; CDR2 reads SYGVQD (reference sequence). This CDR3 comprises 17 residues. The V segment lost 0 bases and the J segment 5 bases; nucleotides outside the gene matches: 8.

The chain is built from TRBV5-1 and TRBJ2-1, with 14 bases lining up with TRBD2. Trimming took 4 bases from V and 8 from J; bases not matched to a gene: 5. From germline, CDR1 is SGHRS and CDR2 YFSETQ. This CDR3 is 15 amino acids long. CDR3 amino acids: CASSLGTSGSDEQFF. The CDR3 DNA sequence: TGCGCCAGCAGCCTCGGGACTAGCGGGAGCGATGAGCAGTTCTTC.